Listed here is a single T cell receptor (beta chain). The antigen is unknown. The PCR contained 60 Vbeta and 13 Jbeta primers. Method: immunoSEQ multiplex PCR; TCRdb's copy keeps in-frame clones and lacks some. The table shows about 170,000 clones, with about four fifths occurring only once. These data belong to a study of cytomegalovirus exposure and HLA in healthy donors. At the level of the study: From HLA-typed donors, an early data release held about 85 million unique TCRs.

Study-wide results and limits: In a later analysis, a genetic analysis reported fewer productive-TCR N-insertions in an Asian-associated ancestry cluster than the cohort average. Later, an analysis showed that TCR beta chains associated with HLA were more clonally expanded than others that were equally common. Cytomegalovirus-associated TCR beta chains were listed, numbering some 150.

Trimming shortened V by 3 bases and J by 5 bases, and 10 bases separated the two germline ends. Germline CDR1 SGHVS, CDR2 FQNEAQ. The CDR3 spans 13 residues. Source material: PBMCs. The chain employs TRBV7-8 and TRBJ2-5; D uncertain. The sequence derives from a young woman in good health and CMV-seronegative. Here the CDR3 DNA reads TGTGCCAGCAGCTTGGGTCAGGTGGAGACCCAGTACTTC. Translated, it gives CASSLGQVETQYF.